This paragraph covers one T cell receptor (beta chain) sequence. The antigen it recognizes is unknown. One base away there is no much larger clone; base qualities are not given. V and J are truncated by 1 base and 1 base respectively, leaving an intervening sequence of 4 bases. The CDR3 spans 13 residues, from the cysteine through the phenylalanine. Here the CDR3 DNA is all that survives: 39 bases in frame from base 1. Using a mixed TRB-A/B primer pool, multiplex touch-down PCR amplified rearranged TRB sequences covering the V, D and J segments. Illumina adapters and sample indices were added to the amplicons in two consecutive PCR reactions performed with Phusion HS II polymerase. The amplicons were purified from gel with the NucleoSpin Gel and PCR Clean-up kit and then assessed with Qubit and an Agilent 2100 Bioanalyzer. Sequencing of the libraries was done on an Illumina MiSeq with paired-end, single-indexed 600-cycle runs. The original pipeline was this. MiXCR versions 2.12 and 3.0.5 were used to process the TRB sequences. A clone was defined as each unique CDR3 nucleotide sequence, and only productive sequences supported by at least two reads were kept. Shannon diversity, evenness, clonality (one minus evenness), and alpha-parameterized diversity profiles from alpha 0 to 5 were included as repertoire metrics. The IGoR algorithm was used to calculate generation probabilities of clones in the paired pre- and post-chemotherapy samples. TCRdb itself trimmed the public reads at Q25 with fastp, ran MiXCR and retained productive beta chains. Every CDR3 protein is listed once, alongside the most common genes and DNA of its rows. The V and J calls and clone size come from TCRdb's table, not from the authors' own analysis. The sample has about 12,000 distinct CDR3 sequences on record, 31% of them singletons. Around 10% of the sample comes from the top ten.

Genomic DNA extracted from peripheral blood, rather than sorted cells or RNA, was used as the source for amplification of TCR beta rearrangements. This record comes from a study of T cell repertoires in aging, cancer and after chemotherapy (dated by TCRdb to between 2019 and 2020). For context, the study as a whole: The donors fell into six age groups ranging from 30 or younger to 70 or older, and each group had at least three individuals. Control TCR repertoires from healthy donors were recorded over several months to years, and clear clonal overlap was observed across re-sampling. Approximately 8.4 million TCR reads were contained in the full dataset. Peripheral blood TCR beta repertoires from healthy donors and cancer patients were profiled to examine immunoaging and T cell reconstitution after chemotherapy. A cohort of about 220 cancer patients (more than 90 with hematological and approximately 120 with solid cancers) was assembled, and approximately 99 healthy donors were included as a reference group.

Summary of the overall study and its limitations: The authors noted that the repertoire data do not allow conclusions about immunological memory after chemotherapy. Compared with age-matched healthy donors, untreated patients with either hematological or solid cancers had significantly lower TCR diversity in the blood along with higher clonality. In healthy donors, the decline in TCR diversity with age was mainly explained by loss of richness, whereas in cancer patients loss of evenness was also found to contribute. An increase in median generation probability over the chemotherapy interval was observed in both cancer cohorts, suggesting that the repertoire was reconstituted through rebound thymic output.

The sequence was collected from a human donor in good health. The donor label of this sample is uncertain. Material for sequencing was blood. The V gene is TRBV12-3 or TRBV12-4 and the J gene is TRBJ1-2; confidence is insufficient to name the D gene. CDR3 reads: CASSLGGNYGYTF. The DNA sequence is TGTGCCAGCAGTTTAGGGGGTAACTATGGCTACACCTTC.